What follows is one TCR beta chain and its context. The CDR3 has 13 amino acids. Germline V lookup: CDR1 SGHDT, CDR2 YYEEEE. The V and J ends lost 0 bases and 6 bases respectively, with 9 bases between them. The record originates from a study of blood T cell repertoires in COVID-19. Assay used: immunoSEQ multiplex PCR; TCRdb lists only in-frame clones, some missing. This table has about 71,000 clones, 89% appearing once. V and J are TRBV5-6 and TRBJ1-2; D remains ambiguous. The TCR sequence derives from a man in his fifties or sixties with active COVID-19. The sequenced sample was peripheral blood. The CDR3 here is CASSLDGVDGYTF. CDR3 coding DNA: TGTGCCAGCAGCTTGGACGGTGTGGATGGCTACACCTTC.